This TCR beta chain was documented in a study of T-cell memory formation after mild COVID-19. Study-level background: There were largely donor-specific TCR clusters.

TCRdb ran MiXCR on the 5' RACE reads and lists one entry per CDR3 protein. The sample shows about 600,000 distinct CDR3 sequences, roughly 22% of them seen only once. Germline CDR1 and CDR2: DFQATT and SNEGSKA (reference sequence). The ends were cut back, 5 bases at V and 11 bases at J, with 33 bases in the middle. The CDR3 loop spans 17 amino acids. Material: PBMCs or a T cell subset sorted from them (not recorded which). This clonotype was sampled from an adult woman who had mild COVID-19 (a few samples of this study predate the infection). Cell type and time point are not known. This sequence joins TRBV20-1 and TRBJ1-1; D is ambiguous. In DNA, the CDR3 is TGCAGTGCTGATCGGTGGATACACCCTATTGTGCGGCCCGAGGCTTTCTTT. Translating it yields CSADRWIHPIVRPEAFF.